These 13 T cell receptor beta chains share one sample of origin, sequenced in a study of tumor-infiltrating lymphocytes in primary liver carcinoma (dated by TCRdb to about 2017). The sequencing machine was an Illumina HiSeq 2500. A constant-region primer and ProtoScript II reverse transcriptase were used to reverse-transcribe TCRbeta-specific cDNA from approximately 550 ng total RNA. Three nested multiplex PCR rounds, following a slightly modified ARM-PCR procedure, were used to build the TCRbeta libraries. Each of the first two PCR rounds ran for approximately 9 cycles and used multiplex TRBV1-TRBV30 forward primers together with a Cbeta reverse primer. TCRdb reprocessed the public reads (quality trimming at Q25 with fastp, clone calling with MiXCR) and kept in-frame beta chains. When rows share a CDR3 protein, they turn into one entry using the most common DNA and genes. A total of 300,000 to 350,000 distinct CDR3 sequences appear in this sample, nearly 60% of them only once. The top ten clonotypes cover over 15% of the sample.

Blood RNA was extracted from unsorted whole blood with TRIzol reagent; germline DNA came from the DNeasy Blood & Tissue kit. Sequencing was done on a sample of peripheral blood. The receptors come from a woman aged 25 to 39 with primary liver carcinoma and hepatitis B virus infection.

With respect to this clonotype: Germline is not matched at one junction end, which may reflect a read error. This chain connects TRBV5-6 to TRBJ2-7; a possible D gene is TRBD1 (6 bases). This CDR3 region has 15 residues. Germline assignment: CDR1 SGHDT and CDR2 YYEEEE. CDR3 region: CASSLAPQGSYGQYF. For the CDR3, the DNA is TGTGCCAGCAGCTTGGCTCCACAGGGCTCCTACGGGCAGTACTTC. The full variable domain, rest sourced from reference TRBV5-6 and TRBJ2-7, is DAGVTQSPTHLIKTRGQQVTLRCSPKSGHDTVSWYQQALGQGPQFIFQYYEEEERQRGNFPDRFSGHQFPNYSSELNVNALLLGDSALYLCASSLAPQGSYGQYFGPGTRLTVT.

This chain uses TRBV6-2 or TRBV6-3 with TRBJ2-7; D call uncertain. CDR3 length: 14 amino acids. Germline assignment: CDR1 MNHEY and CDR2 SVGEGT. V lost 0 bases to trimming and J lost 6 bases, with 12 bases between them. The CDR3 protein is CASSYSLRRLEQYF. In DNA form, the CDR3 reads TGTGCCAGCAGTTACTCGTTGAGGCGGCTCGAGCAGTACTTC.

This clonotype was picked up a small number of times. The V gene is TRBV5-1, the J gene TRBJ2-5; D is uncertain. This CDR3 comprises 17 residues. Looked up from germline, CDR1 is SGHRS and CDR2 is YFSETQ. Trimming stripped 0 bases from V and 4 bases from J, with 19 bases between. DNA for the CDR3: TGCGCCAGCAGCTTGGGGGCGGCTAGGACGGGTCGAGAGACCCAGTACTTC. Protein product: CASSLGAARTGRETQYF.

Notes on this clonotype: One end of the junction varies from germline; a read error may be responsible. The chain joins TRBV11-2 to TRBJ2-7; the match to TRBD1 covers 7 bases. CDR1 is SGHAT, CDR2 FQNNGV, per germline. The CDR3 covers 14 residues. The CDR3 here is CASSPTGASYGQYF. Here the CDR3 DNA reads TGTGCCAGTAGCCCAACAGGGGCCTCCTACGGGCAGTACTTC.

This clonotype was found once. A read error may account for a junction end that differs from germline. The V and J genes are TRBV5-6 and TRBJ2-7; TRBD1 is a possible D gene (5 bases). CDR1 and CDR2 (germline): SGHDT, YYEEEE. The CDR3 is 13 amino acids. The CDR3 protein is CVSSFGQGYEQYF. The DNA of the CDR3 is TGTGTCAGCAGCTTTGGTCAGGGCTACGAGCAGTACTTC.

About this clonotype: The CDR3 does not close with the conserved phenylalanine or tryptophan, likely indicating a read error. The rearrangement links TRBV28 to TRBJ2-5; weak D call: TRBD1 (7 bases). The CDR3 sequence is 15 residues long. CDR1 is MDHEN and CDR2 is SYDVKM in the germline V gene. Between the trimmed V and J ends, which lost 5 bases and 1 base, there was a span of 14 bases. CDR3 coding DNA: TGTGCCAGCAGTGCGACAGGGACTTTCCAAGAGACCCAGTACTCC. Its protein product is CASSATGTFQETQYS.

As to this clonotype: Being one base from a much bigger clone, this may be a read error. The gene calls are TRBV6-5 and TRBJ2-1; D is perhaps TRBD1 or TRBD2 (5 bases each). Germline loops: CDR1 MNHEY, CDR2 SVGAGI. The CDR3 extends over 17 amino acids. CDR3 bases: TGTCCCAGCAGTTACGCGTCCGAGGGGAAAAGGGGCAATGAGCAGTTCTTC. This gives the protein CPSSYASEGKRGNEQFF.

Comments on this clonotype: Without the conserved terminal phenylalanine or tryptophan, this CDR3 likely stems from a read error. The chain couples TRBV6-6 to TRBJ1-2; 8 bases match TRBD1. The germline gives CDR1 MNHNY, CDR2 SVGAGI (reference sequence). There are 17 residues in the CDR3. With 0 bases clipped from V and 5 bases from J, the junction kept 11 bases outside the gene matches. CDR3 sequence: CASSYSSYGQGIYGYTL. As DNA, the CDR3 is TGTGCCAGCAGTTACTCCTCTTATGGACAGGGCATATATGGCTACACCTTA.

A word on this clonotype: A junction boundary mismatches the germline segment, possibly from a read error. The DNA for the CDR3 is TGCAGCGACCTCGACAGGGCCCACTACGAGCTGTACTTC. It translates to CSDLDRAHYELYF. The rearrangement links TRBV29-1 to TRBJ2-7, with TRBD1 matching 7 bases. The CDR3 is 13 residues long. Germline CDR1 is SQVTM and CDR2 is ANQGSEA.

The chain couples TRBV4-2 to TRBJ2-1, with TRBD2 identical over 13 bases. Germline V gene data show CDR1 as LGHNA and CDR2 as YNFKEQ. The CDR3 length is 15 residues. The CDR3 sequence is CVSSPLAGGPSVQFF. CDR3 in DNA: TGTGTTAGCAGCCCACTAGCGGGAGGGCCCTCTGTGCAGTTCTTC.

CDR3 protein: CASSLHPGPSYEQYF. DNA for the CDR3: TGTGCCAGCAGCTTACATCCGGGACCCTCCTACGAGCAGTACTTC. The V gene is TRBV11-2, the J gene TRBJ2-7; either TRBD1 or TRBD2 may supply D (5 bases each). The CDR3 runs 15 residues. Between the trimmed V and J ends, which lost 2 bases and 0 bases, there was a span of 11 bases. Germline assignment: CDR1 SGHAT and CDR2 FQNNGV.

A remark on this clonotype: Germline is not matched at one junction end, which may reflect a read error. The chain couples TRBV11-2 to TRBJ2-7; a possible D gene is TRBD2 (5 bases). The CDR3 is 12 residues long. Germline V gene lookup returns CDR1 SGHAT and CDR2 FQNNGV. The CDR3 DNA follows: TGTGCCAGCAGCTTGGACTGTGAGGAGCAGCACTTC. Amino acids: CASSLDCEEQHF.

Of note for this clonotype: An end of the junction does not agree with germline; a read error may underlie this. In nucleotides, the CDR3 is TGTGCCAGCAGCCGACGGGGGATCCTCCTTTCTGGGGCCAATGTCCTGTCTTTC. Translating gives CASSRRGILLSGANVLSF. The V call is TRBV11-3, the J call TRBJ2-6; D might be TRBD2 (6 bases). Germline CDR1 and CDR2: SGHNT and YENEEA. The CDR3 sequence is 18 residues long.